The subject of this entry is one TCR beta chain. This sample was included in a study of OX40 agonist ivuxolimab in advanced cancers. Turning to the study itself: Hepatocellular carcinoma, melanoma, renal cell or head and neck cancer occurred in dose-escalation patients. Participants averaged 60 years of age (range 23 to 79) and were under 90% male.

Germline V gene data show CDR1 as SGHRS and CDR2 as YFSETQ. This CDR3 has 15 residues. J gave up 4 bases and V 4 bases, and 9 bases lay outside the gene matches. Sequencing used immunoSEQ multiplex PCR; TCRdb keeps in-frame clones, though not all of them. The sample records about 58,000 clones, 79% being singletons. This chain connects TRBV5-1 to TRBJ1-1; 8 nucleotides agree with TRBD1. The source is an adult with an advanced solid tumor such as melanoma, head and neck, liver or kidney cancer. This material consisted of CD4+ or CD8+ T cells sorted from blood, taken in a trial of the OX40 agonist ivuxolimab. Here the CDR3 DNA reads TGCGCCAGCAGCCGGACAGGGAAGGTGGGCACTGAAGCTTTCTTT. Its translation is CASSRTGKVGTEAFF.